The 18 T cell receptor beta chains reported below all come from one sample, sequenced in a study of vaccination and CD4 T cells after COVID-19. No antigen has been identified for these receptors. Sequence data for DNA of cultured CD4+ T cells were generated by the Oncomine TCR Beta short-read assay. TCRdb itself ran the PCR reads through MiXCR, one entry per CDR3 protein. The sample includes about 16,000 distinct CDR3 sequences, under 75% of them seen just once. Noted treatment: approximately nine-day PBMC culture with coronavirus spike peptide pools or control peptides (ViraFEST assay). Specimen: CD4+ T cells from blood, cultured in vitro. The source of these receptors is a human donor who had recovered from COVID-19.

V is TRBV6-2 or TRBV6-3 and J is TRBJ1-5; the match to TRBD1 covers 9 bases. Germline V lookup: CDR1 MNHEY, CDR2 SVGEGT. V dropped 5 bases and J dropped 9; count of bases not matched to a gene: 8. CDR3 size: 14 residues. The CDR3 DNA follows: TGTGCCAGCAGTAGACGGACAGGGGAGATGCCCCAGCATTTT. It codes for CASSRRTGEMPQHF.

This clonotype counts as medium-sized. The V gene is TRBV7-2, the J gene TRBJ1-3; TRBD1 aligns across 7 bases. Trimming at V came to 5 bases and at J to 0 bases, leaving 4 bases not matched to a gene. The CDR3 runs 15 residues. The germline CDR1 and CDR2 sequences are SGHTA and FQGNSA. Written as DNA, the CDR3 is TGTGCCAGCAGCCCACAGGGGCCCTCTGGAAACACCATATATTTT. Amino acids: CASSPQGPSGNTIYF.

The chain combines TRBV6-1 with TRBJ1-2; D is possibly TRBD1 (6 bases). The V gene's germline CDR1 is MNHNS and CDR2 SASEGT. The V end lost 7 bases, the J end lost 6 bases, and 18 bases lay between the germline ends. CDR3 length equals 14 residues. The CDR3, as DNA: TGTGCCAGCATCTTACGTCGGGGGCTGGATGGCTACACCTTC. Translated, it gives CASILRRGLDGYTF.

The genes are TRBV2 and TRBJ1-2; 11 nucleotides align to TRBD1. The CDR3 runs to 13 residues. With 6 bases clipped from V and 6 bases from J, the junction kept 3 bases outside the gene matches. Per germline, CDR1 SNHLY and CDR2 FYNNEI. The CDR3 DNA reads TGTGCCAGCAGGGGACAGGGGGTAGATGGCTACACCTTC. This translates into CASRGQGVDGYTF.

This sequence joins TRBV4-3 and TRBJ2-3; D possibly matches TRBD1 or TRBD2 (5 bases each). This CDR3 is built from 16 residues. The germline V gene encodes CDR1 LGHNA and CDR2 YSLEER. The V and J ends lost 3 bases and 2 bases respectively, with 15 bases between them. CDR3 protein: CASSQKGRFNTDTQYF. CDR3 sequence (DNA): TGCGCCAGCAGCCAGAAGGGACGTTTTAACACAGATACGCAGTATTTT.

The DNA of the CDR3 is TGTGCCAGTAGTTCACTAATAGGCACAGATACGCAGTATTTT. Its translation: CASSSLIGTDTQYF. The gene calls are TRBV19 and TRBJ2-3; D uncertain. The CDR3 spans 14 residues. V dropped 5 bases and J dropped 1 base, with 10 bases sitting between them. Germline V CDR1 and CDR2: LNHDA, SQIVND (reference sequence).

Here the CDR3 reads CAGGRGTLQETQYF. CDR3 coding DNA: TGTGCCGGGGGGCGAGGGACTCTACAAGAGACCCAGTACTTC. The genes are TRBV30 and TRBJ2-5; D may correspond to TRBD1 or TRBD2 (6 bases each). Trimming took 8 bases from V and 2 from J, leaving 18 bases between them. Germline V gene lookup returns CDR1 GTSNPN and CDR2 SVGIG (reference sequence). CDR3 length: 14 residues.

The V and J genes are TRBV5-8 and TRBJ1-1; the D gene is possibly TRBD1 (6 bases). Trimming shortened V by 2 bases and J by 7 bases, and 18 bases separated the two germline ends. This CDR3 has 15 amino acids. From germline, CDR1 is SGHTS and CDR2 YDEGEE. Written as DNA, the CDR3 is TGTGCCAGCAGCTTACAGGGTGCAGGTTACAGTGAAGCTTTCTTT. Its protein is CASSLQGAGYSEAFF.

This chain joins TRBV19 and TRBJ1-1; D unresolved. The germline V and J ends were trimmed by 1 base and 4 bases, with 10 bases remaining between them. CDR3 length: 14 amino acids. The germline CDR1 and CDR2 sequences are LNHDA and SQIVND (reference sequence). CDR3 region: CASSIGTSGTEAFF. CDR3 in DNA: TGTGCCAGTAGTATAGGCACCTCGGGCACTGAAGCTTTCTTT.

The rearrangement links TRBV20-1 to TRBJ2-3, with D possibly being TRBD2 (5 bases). The length of the CDR3 is 14 residues. Germline-derived CDR1 and CDR2 are DFQATT and SNEGSKA (reference sequence). V was trimmed by 6 bases and J by 4 bases, leaving 17 bases between them. This chain's CDR3 is CSAGRLAKADTQYF. The CDR3 DNA sequence: TGCAGTGCCGGCCGGCTAGCAAAGGCAGATACGCAGTATTTT.

This chain joins TRBV20-1 and TRBJ1-3; D not certain. The germline CDR1 and CDR2 sequences are DFQATT and SNEGSKA (reference sequence). CDR3 size: 16 residues. Trimming stripped 6 bases from V and 4 bases from J, with 22 bases between. Written as DNA, the CDR3 is TGCAGTGCCGCTCGATCCTCCGTCTCCCCAGGAAACACCATATATTTT. Its translation: CSAARSSVSPGNTIYF.

The J gene is TRBJ1-1, the V gene TRBV6-1; 7 bases agree with TRBD1. The junction had 13 bases not matched to a gene; V was cut back by 10 bases and J by 2 bases. Germline-derived CDR1 and CDR2 are MNHNS and SASEGT. The CDR3 is made up of 15 amino acids. The chain's CDR3 is CATKRQGGINTEAFF. As DNA, the CDR3 is TGTGCCACCAAGAGACAGGGCGGGATTAACACTGAAGCTTTCTTT.

This clonotype was seen just once. V is TRBV19 and J is TRBJ2-1; the D gene could be TRBD1 or TRBD2 (6 bases each). V was pared by 7 bases and J by 7 bases, with 23 bases between. CDR3 length equals 16 residues. CDR1 is LNHDA, CDR2 SQIVND, per germline (reference sequence). Written as DNA, the CDR3 is TGTGCCAGTACACATCCGGGTAGCGGAGGGGGAAATGAGCAGTTCTTC. Its translation is CASTHPGSGGGNEQFF.

This clonotype was found a few times. The genes are TRBV6-1 and TRBJ2-5; no definite D call. This CDR3 is 15 amino acids long. The V end was cut by 0 bases, the J end by 0 bases, with 8 bases between. Germline V gene sequence: CDR1 MNHNS, CDR2 SASEGT. CDR3 residues: CASSEAWANQETQYF. The DNA of the CDR3 is TGTGCCAGCAGTGAAGCTTGGGCGAACCAAGAGACCCAGTACTTC.

The genes are TRBV2 and TRBJ2-5; D tentatively reads TRBD1 or TRBD2 (5 bases each). Trimming removed 1 base from V and 3 bases from J, with 12 bases in between. From germline, CDR1 is SNHLY and CDR2 FYNNEI. The CDR3 covers 15 residues. The CDR3 sequence is CASSEEGTLKETQYF. CDR3 sequence (DNA): TGTGCCAGCAGTGAAGAGGGGACGCTCAAAGAGACCCAGTACTTC.

V usage is TRBV12-3 or TRBV12-4 and J usage is TRBJ1-1; possible D gene TRBD1, 5 bases. CDR3 length equals 17 residues. V was shortened by 10 bases and J by 1 base, with 25 bases between the two germline ends. As DNA, the CDR3 is TGTGCCATCTTGGGAGGGTCGCGGGGGGTTCGGAACACTGAAGCTTTCTTT. Protein: CAILGGSRGVRNTEAFF.

This chain uses TRBV24-1 with TRBJ2-2, with a possible D match to TRBD1 (6 bases). Germline V gene lookup returns CDR1 KGHDR and CDR2 SFDVKD. The CDR3 is 15 amino acids. The V end lost 1 base, the J end lost 2 bases, and 7 bases lay between the germline ends. The CDR3, as DNA: TGTGCCACCAGTGATTTAGGGGGAAACACCGGGGAGCTGTTTTTT. Protein: CATSDLGGNTGELFF.

CDR3 protein: CASSWTFSNQPQHF. The CDR3 coding sequence is TGTGCCAGCAGTTGGACATTTAGCAATCAGCCCCAGCATTTT. This sequence joins TRBV6-5 and TRBJ1-5; D might be TRBD1 (5 bases). CDR1 is MNHEY, CDR2 SVGAGI, per germline. Trimming cost V 4 bases and J 0 bases, with 7 bases left between them. CDR3 size: 14 residues.